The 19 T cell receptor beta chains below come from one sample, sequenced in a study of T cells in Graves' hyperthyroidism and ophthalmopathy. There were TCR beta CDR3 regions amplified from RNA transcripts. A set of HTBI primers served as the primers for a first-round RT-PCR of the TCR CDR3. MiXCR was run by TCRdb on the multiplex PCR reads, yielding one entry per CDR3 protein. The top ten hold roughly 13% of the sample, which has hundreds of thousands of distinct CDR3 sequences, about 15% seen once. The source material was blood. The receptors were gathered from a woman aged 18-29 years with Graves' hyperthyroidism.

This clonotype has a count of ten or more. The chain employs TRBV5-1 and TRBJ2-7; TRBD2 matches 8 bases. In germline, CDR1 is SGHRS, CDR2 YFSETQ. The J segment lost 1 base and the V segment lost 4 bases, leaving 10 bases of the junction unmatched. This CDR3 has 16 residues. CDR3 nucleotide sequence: TGCGCCAGCAGCCTCCTCGGGGGGGGCCAATCCTACGAGCAGTACTTC. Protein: CASSLLGGGQSYEQYF.

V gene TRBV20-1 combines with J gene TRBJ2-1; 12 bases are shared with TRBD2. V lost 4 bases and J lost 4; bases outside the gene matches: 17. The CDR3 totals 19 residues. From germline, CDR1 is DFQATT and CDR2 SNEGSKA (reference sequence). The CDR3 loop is CSAIGTSGPVELGYNEQFF. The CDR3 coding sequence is TGCAGTGCTATCGGGACTAGCGGGCCTGTAGAGCTGGGGTACAATGAGCAGTTCTTC.

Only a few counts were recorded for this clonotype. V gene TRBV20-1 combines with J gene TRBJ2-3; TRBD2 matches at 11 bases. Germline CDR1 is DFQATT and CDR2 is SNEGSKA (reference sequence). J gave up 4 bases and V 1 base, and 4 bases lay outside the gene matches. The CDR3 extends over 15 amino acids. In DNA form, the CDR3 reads TGCAGTGCTAGAGTCCTAGCGGGGGGCGCAGATACGCAGTATTTT. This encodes CSARVLAGGADTQYF.

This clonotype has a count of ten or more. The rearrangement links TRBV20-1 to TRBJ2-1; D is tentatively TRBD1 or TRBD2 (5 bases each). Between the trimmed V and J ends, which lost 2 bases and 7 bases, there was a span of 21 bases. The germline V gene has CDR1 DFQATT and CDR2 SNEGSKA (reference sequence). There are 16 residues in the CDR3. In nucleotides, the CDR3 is TGCAGTGCTAGACCGTACGGGACCGCAGGGCCTAATGAGCAGTTCTTC. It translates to CSARPYGTAGPNEQFF.

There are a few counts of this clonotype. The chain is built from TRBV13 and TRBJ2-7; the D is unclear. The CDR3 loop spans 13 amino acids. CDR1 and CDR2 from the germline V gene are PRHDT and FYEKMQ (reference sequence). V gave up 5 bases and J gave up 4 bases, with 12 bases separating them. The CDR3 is CASSGGPLYEQYF. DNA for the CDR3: TGTGCCAGCAGCGGCGGACCCCTGTACGAGCAGTACTTC.

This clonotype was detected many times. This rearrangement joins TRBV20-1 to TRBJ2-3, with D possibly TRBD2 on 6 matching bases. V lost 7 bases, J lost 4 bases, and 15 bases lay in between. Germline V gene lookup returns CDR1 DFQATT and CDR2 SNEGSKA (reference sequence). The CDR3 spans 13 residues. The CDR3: CSGLERAPDTQYF. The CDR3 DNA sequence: TGCAGTGGTCTTGAGCGGGCGCCAGATACGCAGTATTTT.

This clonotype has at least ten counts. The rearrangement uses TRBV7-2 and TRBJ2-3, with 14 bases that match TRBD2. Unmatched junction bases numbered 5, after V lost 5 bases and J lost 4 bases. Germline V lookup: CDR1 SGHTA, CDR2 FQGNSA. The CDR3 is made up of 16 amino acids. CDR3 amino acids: CASSPGLAGGPDTQYF. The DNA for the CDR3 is TGTGCCAGCAGCCCTGGACTAGCGGGGGGCCCAGATACGCAGTATTTT.

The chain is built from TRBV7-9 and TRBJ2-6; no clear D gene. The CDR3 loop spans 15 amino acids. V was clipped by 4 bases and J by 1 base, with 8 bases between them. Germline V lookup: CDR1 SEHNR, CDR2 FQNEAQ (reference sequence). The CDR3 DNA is TGTGCCAGCAGCTACCTACTATCTGGGGCCAACGTCCTGACTTTC. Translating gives CASSYLLSGANVLTF.

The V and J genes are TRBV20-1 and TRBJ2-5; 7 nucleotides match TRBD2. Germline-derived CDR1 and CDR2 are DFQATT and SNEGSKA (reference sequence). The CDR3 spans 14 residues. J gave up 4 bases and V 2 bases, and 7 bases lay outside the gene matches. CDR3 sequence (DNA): TGCAGTGCTAGATCGGGGAGGGCCGGAGAGACCCAGTACTTC. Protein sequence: CSARSGRAGETQYF.

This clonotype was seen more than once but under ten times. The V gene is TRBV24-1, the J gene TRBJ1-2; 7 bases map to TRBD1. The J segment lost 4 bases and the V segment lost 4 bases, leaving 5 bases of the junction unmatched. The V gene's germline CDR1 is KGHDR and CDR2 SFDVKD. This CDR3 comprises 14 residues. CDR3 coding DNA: TGTGCCACCAGTGAAGGGACAGCCCCCTATGGCTACACCTTC. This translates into CATSEGTAPYGYTF.

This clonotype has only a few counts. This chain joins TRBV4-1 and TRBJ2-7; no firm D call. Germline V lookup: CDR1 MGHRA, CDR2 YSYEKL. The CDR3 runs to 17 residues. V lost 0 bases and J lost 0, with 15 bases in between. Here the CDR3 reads CASSQDGNYGYSYEQYF. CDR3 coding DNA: TGCGCCAGCAGCCAAGATGGGAATTATGGGTACTCCTACGAGCAGTACTTC.

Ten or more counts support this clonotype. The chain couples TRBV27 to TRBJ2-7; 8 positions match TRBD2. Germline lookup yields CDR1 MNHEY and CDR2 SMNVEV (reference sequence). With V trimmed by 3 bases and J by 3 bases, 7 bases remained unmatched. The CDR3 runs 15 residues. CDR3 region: CASSFSSGPSYEQYF. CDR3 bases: TGTGCCAGCAGTTTTTCTAGCGGGCCGAGCTACGAGCAGTACTTC.

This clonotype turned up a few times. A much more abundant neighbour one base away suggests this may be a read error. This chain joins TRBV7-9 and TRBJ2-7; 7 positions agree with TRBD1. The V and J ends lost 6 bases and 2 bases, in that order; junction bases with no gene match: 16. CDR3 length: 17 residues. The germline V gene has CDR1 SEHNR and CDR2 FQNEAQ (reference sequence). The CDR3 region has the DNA TGTGCCAGCAGTCCCTTCTACCCCCGGGACAGAGCCTACGAGCAGTACTTC. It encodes CASSPFYPRDRAYEQYF. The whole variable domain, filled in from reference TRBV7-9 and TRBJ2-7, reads DTGVSQNPRHKITKRGQNVTFRCDPISEHNRLYWYRQTLGQGPEFLTYFQNEAQLEKSRLLSDRFSAERPKGSFSTLEIQRTEQGDSAMYLCASSPFYPRDRAYEQYFGPGTRLTVT.

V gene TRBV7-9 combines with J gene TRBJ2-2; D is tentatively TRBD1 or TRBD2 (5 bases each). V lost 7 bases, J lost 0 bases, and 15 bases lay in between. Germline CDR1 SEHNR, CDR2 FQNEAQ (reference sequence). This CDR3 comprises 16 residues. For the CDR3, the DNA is TGTGCCAGCACCCCCAGGGAGACAACGAACACCGGGGAGCTGTTTTTT. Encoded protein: CASTPRETTNTGELFF. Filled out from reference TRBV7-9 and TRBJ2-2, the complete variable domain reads DTGVSQNPRHKITKRGQNVTFRCDPISEHNRLYWYRQTLGQGPEFLTYFQNEAQLEKSRLLSDRFSAERPKGSFSTLEIQRTEQGDSAMYLCASTPRETTNTGELFFGEGSRLTVL.

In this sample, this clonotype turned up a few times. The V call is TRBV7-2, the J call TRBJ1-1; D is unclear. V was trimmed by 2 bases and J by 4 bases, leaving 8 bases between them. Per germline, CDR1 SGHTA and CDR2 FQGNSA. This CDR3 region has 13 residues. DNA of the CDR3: TGTGCCAGCAGCTTATTTCTCAGCACTGAAGCTTTCTTT. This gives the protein CASSLFLSTEAFF.

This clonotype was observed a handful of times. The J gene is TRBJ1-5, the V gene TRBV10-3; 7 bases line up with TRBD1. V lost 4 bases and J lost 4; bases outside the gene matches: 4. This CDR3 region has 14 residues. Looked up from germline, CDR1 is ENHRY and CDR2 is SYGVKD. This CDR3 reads CAISGQGRNQPQHF. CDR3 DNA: TGTGCCATCAGTGGACAGGGTCGGAATCAGCCCCAGCATTTT.

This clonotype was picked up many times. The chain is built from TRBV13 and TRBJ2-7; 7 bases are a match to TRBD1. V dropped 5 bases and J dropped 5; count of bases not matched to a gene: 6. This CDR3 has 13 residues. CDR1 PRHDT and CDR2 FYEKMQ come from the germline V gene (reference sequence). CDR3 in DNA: TGTGCCAGCAGCCCTACGACAGGGCACGAGCAGTACTTC. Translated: CASSPTTGHEQYF.

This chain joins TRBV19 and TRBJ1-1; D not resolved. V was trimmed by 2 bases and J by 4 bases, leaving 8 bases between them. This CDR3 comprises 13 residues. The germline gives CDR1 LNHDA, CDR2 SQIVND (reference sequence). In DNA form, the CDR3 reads TGTGCCAGTAGTATATCAGTTACCACTGAAGCTTTCTTT. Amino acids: CASSISVTTEAFF. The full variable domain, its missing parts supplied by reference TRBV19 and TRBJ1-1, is DGGITQSPKYLFRKEGQNVTLSCEQNLNHDAMYWYRQDPGQGLRLIYYSQIVNDFQKGDIAEGYSVSREKKESFPLTVTSAQKNPTAFYLCASSISVTTEAFFGQGTRLTVV.

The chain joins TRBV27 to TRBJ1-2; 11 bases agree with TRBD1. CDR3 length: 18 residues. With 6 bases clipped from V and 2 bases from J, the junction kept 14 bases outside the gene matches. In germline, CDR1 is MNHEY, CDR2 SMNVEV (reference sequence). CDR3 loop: CASSLDTPGQGANYGYTF. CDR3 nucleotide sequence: TGTGCCAGCAGCCTAGATACTCCCGGACAGGGGGCCAACTATGGCTACACCTTC.